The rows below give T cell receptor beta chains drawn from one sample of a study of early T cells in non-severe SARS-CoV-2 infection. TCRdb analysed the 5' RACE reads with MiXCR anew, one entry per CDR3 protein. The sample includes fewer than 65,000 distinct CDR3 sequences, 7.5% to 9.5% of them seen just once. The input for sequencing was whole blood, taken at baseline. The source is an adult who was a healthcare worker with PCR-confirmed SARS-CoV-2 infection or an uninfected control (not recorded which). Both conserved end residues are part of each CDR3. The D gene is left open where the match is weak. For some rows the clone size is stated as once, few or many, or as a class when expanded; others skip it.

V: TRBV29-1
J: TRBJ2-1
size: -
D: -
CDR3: CSVDPHRAAYNEQFF
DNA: TGCAGCGTTGACCCCCACAGGGCGGCCTACAATGAGCAGTTCTTC

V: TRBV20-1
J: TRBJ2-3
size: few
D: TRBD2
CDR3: CSARDGTSGSDTQYF
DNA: TGCAGTGCTAGAGACGGGACTAGCGGGTCAGATACGCAGTATTTT

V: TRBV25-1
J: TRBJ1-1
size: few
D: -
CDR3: CASRGQGRGYTEAFF
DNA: TGTGCCAGCAGGGGGCAGGGGAGGGGGTACACTGAAGCTTTCTTT

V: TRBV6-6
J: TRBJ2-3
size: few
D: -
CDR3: CARTRLISGSTDTQYF
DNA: TGTGCCAGGACCCGTCTTATAAGCGGGAGCACAGATACGCAGTATTTT

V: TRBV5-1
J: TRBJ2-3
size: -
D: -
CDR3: CASRQRTGTDTQYF
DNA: TGCGCCAGCAGACAGAGGACTGGCACAGATACGCAGTATTTT

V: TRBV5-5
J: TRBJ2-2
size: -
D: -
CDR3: CASSGVDTGELFF
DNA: TGTGCCAGCAGCGGAGTAGACACCGGGGAGCTGTTTTTT

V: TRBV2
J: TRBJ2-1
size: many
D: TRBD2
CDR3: CASSETSGSIAYNEQFF
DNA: TGTGCCAGCAGTGAGACTAGCGGGAGTATCGCCTACAATGAGCAGTTCTTC

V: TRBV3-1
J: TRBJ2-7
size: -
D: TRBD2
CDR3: CASSQGLAGRNEQYF
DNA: TGTGCCAGCAGCCAAGGGCTAGCGGGAAGGAACGAGCAGTACTTC

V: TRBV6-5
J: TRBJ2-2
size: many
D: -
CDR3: CASSQYTGELFF
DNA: TGTGCCAGCAGTCAATACACCGGGGAGCTGTTTTTT

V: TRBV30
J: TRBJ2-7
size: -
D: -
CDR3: CAWSGQTPRANF
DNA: TGTGCCTGGAGTGGGCAGACTCCTCGGGCGAATTTC

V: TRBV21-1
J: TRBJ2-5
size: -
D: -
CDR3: CASSTRPADRGETQYF
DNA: TGTGCCAGCAGTACGAGACCGGCGGATCGAGGAGAGACCCAGTACTTC

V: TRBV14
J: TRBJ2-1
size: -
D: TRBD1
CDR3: CASSQEDRVYNEQFF
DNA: TGTGCCAGCAGCCAAGAGGACAGGGTATACAATGAGCAGTTCTTC

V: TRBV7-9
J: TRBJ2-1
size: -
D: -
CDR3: CASTSPGRYNEQFF
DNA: TGTGCCAGCACTTCGCCAGGCCGTTACAATGAGCAGTTCTTC

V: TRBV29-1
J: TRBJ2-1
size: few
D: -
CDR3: CSVAHRDNEQFF
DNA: TGCAGCGTTGCCCACAGGGACAATGAGCAGTTCTTC

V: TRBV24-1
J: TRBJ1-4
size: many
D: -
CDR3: CATSDSNEKLFF
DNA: TGTGCCACCAGTGATTCAAATGAAAAACTGTTTTTT

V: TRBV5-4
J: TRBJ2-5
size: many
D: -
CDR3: CASSSDWARREAQYF
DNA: TGTGCCAGCAGCTCCGATTGGGCCCGAAGAGAGGCCCAGTACTTC

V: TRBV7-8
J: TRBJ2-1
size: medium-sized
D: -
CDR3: CASSPGTSNEQFF
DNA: TGTGCCAGCAGTCCCGGGACTTCCAATGAGCAGTTCTTC

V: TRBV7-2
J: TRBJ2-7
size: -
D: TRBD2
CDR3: CASSLVPVVAGGGYEQYF
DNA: TGTGCCAGCAGCTTAGTTCCGGTGGTCGCGGGGGGAGGCTACGAGCAGTACTTC

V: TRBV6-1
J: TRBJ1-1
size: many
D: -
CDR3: CASSESAGKNTEAFF
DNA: TGTGCCAGCAGTGAATCGGCGGGCAAGAACACTGAAGCTTTCTTT

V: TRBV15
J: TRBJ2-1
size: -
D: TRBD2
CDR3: CATSRTSGSSYNEQFF
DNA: TGTGCCACCAGCAGGACTAGCGGGAGCTCCTACAATGAGCAGTTCTTC

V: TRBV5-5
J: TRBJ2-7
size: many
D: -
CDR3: CASSLTGANEQYF
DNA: TGTGCCAGCAGCTTGACTGGGGCAAACGAGCAGTACTTC

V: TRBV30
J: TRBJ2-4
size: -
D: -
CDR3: CAWSKGGGAGNIQYF
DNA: TGTGCCTGGAGTAAGGGGGGAGGGGCTGGGAACATTCAGTACTTC

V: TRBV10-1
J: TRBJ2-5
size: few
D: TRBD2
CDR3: CASSEASGAEETQYF
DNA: TGCGCCAGCAGTGAGGCTAGCGGGGCGGAAGAGACCCAGTACTTC

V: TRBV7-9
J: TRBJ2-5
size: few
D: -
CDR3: CASSWSYGSETQYF
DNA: TGTGCCAGCAGCTGGTCGTATGGCTCAGAGACCCAGTACTTC

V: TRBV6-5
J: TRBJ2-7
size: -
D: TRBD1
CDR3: CASSYSVAGGIYEQYF
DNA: TGTGCCAGCAGTTACTCGGTGGCAGGGGGCATCTACGAGCAGTACTTC

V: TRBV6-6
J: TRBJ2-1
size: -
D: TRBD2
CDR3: CASGGKKAGGRSSYNEQFF
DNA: TGTGCCAGCGGTGGGAAGAAAGCGGGAGGTAGGAGCTCCTACAATGAGCAGTTCTTC

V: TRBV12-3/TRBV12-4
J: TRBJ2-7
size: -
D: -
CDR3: CASSLAPISSYEQYF
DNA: TGTGCCAGCAGTTTAGCCCCTATCAGCTCCTACGAGCAGTACTTC

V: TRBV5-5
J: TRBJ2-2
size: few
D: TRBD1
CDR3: CASSTGVTGELFF
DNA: TGTGCCAGCAGCACAGGGGTCACCGGGGAGCTGTTTTTT

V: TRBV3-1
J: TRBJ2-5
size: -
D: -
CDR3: CASSQAGERGGETQYF
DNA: TGTGCCAGCAGCCAAGCAGGGGAGAGAGGAGGGGAGACCCAGTACTTC

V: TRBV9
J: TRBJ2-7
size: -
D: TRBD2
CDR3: CASSPVAGGGHEQYF
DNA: TGTGCCAGCAGCCCAGTAGCGGGAGGGGGCCACGAGCAGTACTTC

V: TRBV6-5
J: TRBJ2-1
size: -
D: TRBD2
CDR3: CASSTATSGYNEQFF
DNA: TGTGCCAGCAGTACAGCGACTAGCGGCTACAATGAGCAGTTCTTC

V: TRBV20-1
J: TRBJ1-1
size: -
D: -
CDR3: CSATRTGYTEAFF
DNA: TGCAGTGCTACCCGAACAGGGTACACTGAAGCTTTCTTT

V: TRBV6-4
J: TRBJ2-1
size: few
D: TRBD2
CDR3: CASSDSELAGVNEQFF
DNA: TGTGCCAGCAGTGACTCTGAACTAGCGGGAGTAAATGAGCAGTTCTTC

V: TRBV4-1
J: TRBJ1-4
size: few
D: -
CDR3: CASSQANLGASGEKLFF
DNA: TGCGCCAGCAGCCAAGCAAATTTAGGGGCTAGCGGAGAAAAACTGTTTTTT

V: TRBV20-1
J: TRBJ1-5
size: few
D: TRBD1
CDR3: CSAATGERGPQHF
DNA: TGCAGTGCTGCGACAGGGGAGAGAGGGCCCCAGCATTTT

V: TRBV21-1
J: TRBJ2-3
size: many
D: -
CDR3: CATEVRRLAGSTDTQYF
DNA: TGTGCCACTGAGGTACGGAGACTAGCGGGGAGCACAGATACGCAGTATTTT

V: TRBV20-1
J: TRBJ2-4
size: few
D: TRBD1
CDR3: CSADDRGRQNIQYF
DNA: TGCAGTGCTGATGACAGGGGGCGGCAAAACATTCAGTACTTC

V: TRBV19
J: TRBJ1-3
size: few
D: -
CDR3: CASSIVGLDTSGNTIYF
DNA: TGTGCCAGTAGTATAGTGGGCCTGGACACCAGCGGAAACACCATATATTTT

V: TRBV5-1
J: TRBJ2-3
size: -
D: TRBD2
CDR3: CASSSLAESADTQYF
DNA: TGCGCCAGCAGCTCCCTAGCGGAGAGTGCAGATACGCAGTATTTT

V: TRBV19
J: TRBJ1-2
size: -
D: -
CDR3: CASRTQDDYGYTF
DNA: TGTGCCAGTAGAACCCAGGACGACTATGGCTACACCTTC

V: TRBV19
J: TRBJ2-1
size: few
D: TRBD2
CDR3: CASSIGGGSSYNEQFF
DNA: TGTGCCAGTAGTATAGGCGGGGGGAGCTCCTACAATGAGCAGTTCTTC

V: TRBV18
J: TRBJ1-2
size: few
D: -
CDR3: CASSHPEKYTSGGGYTF
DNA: TGTGCCAGCTCACACCCGGAGAAATATACTTCGGGCGGTGGCTACACCTTC

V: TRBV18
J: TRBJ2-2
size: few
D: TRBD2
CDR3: CASSPRTSGRTGELFF
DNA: TGTGCCAGCTCACCACGCACTAGCGGGAGGACCGGGGAGCTGTTTTTT

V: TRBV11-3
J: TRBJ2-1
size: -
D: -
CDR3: CASSPLAGEFEQFF
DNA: TGTGCCAGCAGCCCATTGGCAGGGGAGTTTGAGCAGTTCTTC

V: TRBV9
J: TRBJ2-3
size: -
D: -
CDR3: CASSVDAAPTDTQYF
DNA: TGTGCCAGCAGCGTAGACGCCGCCCCCACAGATACGCAGTATTTT